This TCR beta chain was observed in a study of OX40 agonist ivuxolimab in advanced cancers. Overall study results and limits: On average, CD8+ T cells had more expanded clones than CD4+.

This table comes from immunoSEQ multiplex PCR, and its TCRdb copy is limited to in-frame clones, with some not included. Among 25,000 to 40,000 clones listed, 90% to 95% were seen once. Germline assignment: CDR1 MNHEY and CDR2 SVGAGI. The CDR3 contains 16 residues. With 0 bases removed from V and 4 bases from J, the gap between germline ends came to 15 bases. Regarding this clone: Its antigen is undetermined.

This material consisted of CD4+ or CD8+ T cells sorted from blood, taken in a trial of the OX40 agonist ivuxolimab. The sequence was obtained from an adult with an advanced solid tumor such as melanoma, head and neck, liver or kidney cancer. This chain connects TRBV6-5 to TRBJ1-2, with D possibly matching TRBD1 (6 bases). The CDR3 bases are TGTGCCAGCAGTTACTCGAGGGGGGGCCTTTCCTATGGCTACACCTTC. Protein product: CASSYSRGGLSYGYTF.